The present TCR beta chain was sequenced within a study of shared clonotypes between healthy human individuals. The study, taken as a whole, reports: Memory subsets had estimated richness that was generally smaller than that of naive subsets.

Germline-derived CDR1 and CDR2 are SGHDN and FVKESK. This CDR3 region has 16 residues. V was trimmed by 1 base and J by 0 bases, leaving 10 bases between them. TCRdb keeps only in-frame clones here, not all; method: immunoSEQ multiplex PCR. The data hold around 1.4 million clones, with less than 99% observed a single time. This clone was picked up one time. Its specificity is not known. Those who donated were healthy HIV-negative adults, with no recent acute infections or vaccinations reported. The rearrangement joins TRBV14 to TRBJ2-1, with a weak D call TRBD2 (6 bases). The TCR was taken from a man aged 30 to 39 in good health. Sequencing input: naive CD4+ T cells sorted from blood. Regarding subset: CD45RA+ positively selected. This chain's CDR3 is CASSQAGRGSYNEQFF. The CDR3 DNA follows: TGTGCCAGCAGCCAAGCCGGGCGGGGCTCCTACAATGAGCAGTTCTTC.